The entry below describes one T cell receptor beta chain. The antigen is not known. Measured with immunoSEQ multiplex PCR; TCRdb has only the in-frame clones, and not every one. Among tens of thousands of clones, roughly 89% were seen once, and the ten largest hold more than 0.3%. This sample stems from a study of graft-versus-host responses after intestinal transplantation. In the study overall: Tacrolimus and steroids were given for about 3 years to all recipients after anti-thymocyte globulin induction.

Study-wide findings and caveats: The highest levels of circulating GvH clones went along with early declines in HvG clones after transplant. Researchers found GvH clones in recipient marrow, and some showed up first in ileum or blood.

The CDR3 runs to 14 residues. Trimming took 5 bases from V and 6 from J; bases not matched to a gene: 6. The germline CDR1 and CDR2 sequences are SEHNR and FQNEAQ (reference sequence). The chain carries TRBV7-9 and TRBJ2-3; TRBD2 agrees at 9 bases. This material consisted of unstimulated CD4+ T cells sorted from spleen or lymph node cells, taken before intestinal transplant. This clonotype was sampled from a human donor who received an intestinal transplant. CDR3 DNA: TGTGCCAGCAGCCCTAGCGGGATCGGGGATACGCAGTATTTT. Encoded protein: CASSPSGIGDTQYF.